This T cell receptor (beta chain) stems from a study of radiotherapy plus CTLA-4 blockade in lung cancer. V shed 7 bases, J shed 2 bases, and the junction held 11 bases outside the gene matches. Germline V CDR1 and CDR2: MNHEY, SVGAGI. This CDR3 has 15 residues. Measured with immunoSEQ multiplex PCR; TCRdb has only the in-frame clones, and not every one. Of tens of thousands of clones detected, approximately 70% appear once; the ten largest clones hold just over 9.5%. The chain has TRBV6-5 and TRBJ2-7; 7 bases align to TRBD1. This sample comprised peripheral blood, obtained from a patient treated with radiotherapy plus ipilimumab. The source of this sequence is a human donor with non-small cell lung cancer who had stable disease on radiotherapy plus ipilimumab. CDR3 DNA: TGTGCCAGCAAAAAAAGCCTGCAGGGGGCCTACGAGCAGTACTTC. Translating gives CASKKSLQGAYEQYF.